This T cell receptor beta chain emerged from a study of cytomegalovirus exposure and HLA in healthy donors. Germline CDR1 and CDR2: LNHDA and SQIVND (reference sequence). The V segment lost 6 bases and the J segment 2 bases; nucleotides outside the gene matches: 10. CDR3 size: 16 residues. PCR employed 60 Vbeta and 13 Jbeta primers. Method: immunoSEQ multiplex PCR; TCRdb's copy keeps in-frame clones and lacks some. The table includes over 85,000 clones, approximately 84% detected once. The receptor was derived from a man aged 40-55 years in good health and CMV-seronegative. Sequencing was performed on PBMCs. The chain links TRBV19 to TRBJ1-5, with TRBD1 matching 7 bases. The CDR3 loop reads CASRSSYRGRNQPQHF. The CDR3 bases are TGTGCCAGTAGGTCCTCTTACAGGGGCCGCAATCAGCCCCAGCATTTT.